Below are 5 T cell receptor beta chains sequenced from a single sample in a study of blood T cell repertoires in COVID-19. Sequencing was performed with immunoSEQ multiplex PCR; in TCRdb, only in-frame clones are kept and a portion is missing. Of around 300,000 clones listed, 65% to 90% are singletons. Sequencing input: peripheral blood. All receptors derive from a human donor in a cohort sampled during active COVID-19.

This chain joins TRBV24-1 and TRBJ2-5, with D possibly matching TRBD2 (5 bases). Germline values: CDR1 KGHDR, CDR2 SFDVKD. V was pared by 1 base and J by 5 bases, with 31 bases between. This CDR3 contains 21 residues. This chain's CDR3 is CATSDFTNASLTGIPWETQYF. The CDR3 DNA reads TGTGCCACCAGTGATTTCACCAACGCAAGTTTAACCGGGATCCCATGGGAGACCCAGTACTTC.

This chain joins TRBV5-1 and TRBJ2-1; TRBD2 is a possible D gene (7 bases). V gave up 3 bases and J gave up 6 bases, with 16 bases separating them. The CDR3 is 15 amino acids. Germline V lookup: CDR1 SGHRS, CDR2 YFSETQ. In DNA form, the CDR3 reads TGCGCCAGCAGCTCTGGGGGGGCCCTGACCAATGAGCAGTTCTTC. Translation gives CASSSGGALTNEQFF.

V gene TRBV1 combines with J gene TRBJ2-3; the table's D gene call, TRBD2, was not cross checked with the DNA. TRBV1 counts as a pseudogene. The CDR3 contains 17 residues. CDR3 loop: CTSSQDPLRGETDTQYF. The CDR3, as DNA: TGCACCAGCAGCCAAGATCCCCTACGGGGGGAGACAGATACGCAGTATTTT.

This chain connects TRBV10-2 to TRBJ2-3; TRBD1 might be the D (5 bases). CDR3 length: 12 residues. V lost 7 bases and J lost 1, with 6 bases in between. From germline, CDR1 is WSHSY and CDR2 SAAADI. The CDR3 is CASKQGTDTQYF. CDR3 nucleotide sequence: TGCGCCAGCAAACAGGGCACAGATACGCAGTATTTT.

The chain couples TRBV12-3 or TRBV12-4 to TRBJ1-2; D remains unclear. The CDR3 sequence is 11 residues long. V lost 5 bases to trimming and J lost 10 bases, with 11 bases between them. The CDR3 protein is CASSRGLYYTF. DNA for the CDR3: TGTGCCAGCAGTCGTGGGCTATACTACACCTTC.